This T cell receptor beta chain was identified in a study of blood T cell repertoires in COVID-19. Study in general: Samples came from the United States, Italy and Spain, spanning acute and convalescent COVID-19. T cells, B-cell-depleted T cells, or PBMCs provided the cDNA or gDNA that served as material.

Per the original data handling: Estimation of nucleated cell counts relied on the amplification of reference gene primers. The protocol was immunoSEQ multiplex PCR, while the TCRdb copy is restricted to in-frame clones and leaves out a portion. Clone size and the V and J calls come from that table; the DNA yielded D and trimming. The data contain about 73,000 clones, 90% of them singletons. The TCR was taken from a woman between 18 and 29 years old with acute or convalescent COVID-19. Sequencing used peripheral blood.

CDR3 amino acids: CASSDPGLAVKETQYF. Written as DNA, the CDR3 is TGCGCCAGCAGCGATCCGGGACTAGCGGTCAAAGAGACCCAGTACTTC. J is TRBJ2-5 and V is TRBV10-2; 11 bases agree with TRBD2. Germline V gene sequence: CDR1 WSHSY, CDR2 SAAADI. The ends lost 6 bases at V and 3 bases at J; junction bases unmatched: 9. This CDR3 spans 16 amino acids.